A single count supports the clone carrying this TCR beta chain. Its antigen is currently unknown. Generated by immunoSEQ multiplex PCR, the TCRdb table keeps only in-frame clones and is missing some. The sample shows 2 million to 2.5 million clones, 80% to 95% of them seen only once. The V gene lost 0 bases and the J gene lost 1 base, with 17 bases spanning the gap. The CDR3 runs 17 residues. Germline CDR1 SQVTM, CDR2 ANQGSEA. This sample stems from a study of shared clonotypes between healthy human individuals. Study-wide results and limits: Larger estimated richness was generally recorded for naive subsets relative to memory subsets.

The chain is built from TRBV29-1 and TRBJ2-3; D might be TRBD1 (7 bases). The TCR originated in a man aged 18 to 29 in good health. Some clones in this sample may be carry-over from other donors' samples. The sample was naive CD4+ T cells from PBMCs. Subset reported: CD45RA+ positively selected. This CDR3 reads CSVEDLRGARGTDTQYF. In DNA, the CDR3 is TGCAGCGTTGAAGATCTCAGGGGGGCTCGGGGCACAGATACGCAGTATTTT.